Listed below are T cell receptor beta chains from one sample, sequenced in a study of cytomegalovirus exposure and HLA in healthy donors. Here immunoSEQ multiplex PCR was the method, and the copy in TCRdb shows in-frame clones only, minus some. Of tens of thousands of clones in the sample, roughly 84% were seen once. The sequencing sample was made of PBMCs. All receptors come from a woman aged 18-29 years in good health and CMV-seropositive. CDR3s include the opening cysteine and the closing phenylalanine or tryptophan. The D gene is left open where the match is weak. Clone size, where shown, is once, few, many, or a class for clones that have expanded.

v_gene,d_gene,abundance,j_gene,CDR3aa,CDR3nt
TRBV2,TRBD1,-,TRBJ1-2,CASSGDRGGYGYTF,TGTGCCAGCAGTGGGGACAGGGGAGGCTATGGCTACACCTTC
TRBV6-5,TRBD2,-,TRBJ2-7,CASNSGVSSYEQYF,TGTGCCAGCAATAGCGGGGTTAGCTCCTACGAGCAGTACTTC
TRBV4-3,TRBD2,-,TRBJ2-5,CASSQVASGGGAQETQYF,TGCGCCAGCAGCCAAGTAGCCTCCGGCGGGGGGGCTCAAGAGACCCAGTACTTC
TRBV19,-,once,TRBJ2-1,CASSIETGGGGLSYNEQFF,TGTGCCAGTAGTATAGAAACGGGGGGCGGGGGTCTCTCCTACAATGAGCAGTTCTTC
TRBV27,TRBD1,-,TRBJ1-5,CASSDRQGAEQPQHF,TGTGCCAGCAGTGACCGACAGGGGGCTGAGCAGCCCCAGCATTTT
TRBV4-3,TRBD1,-,TRBJ1-1,CASSQFRTTGGLEAFF,TGCGCCAGCAGCCAATTTCGTACAACAGGGGGCCTTGAAGCTTTCTTT
TRBV5-8,TRBD1,few,TRBJ2-7,CASRDRAEEQYF,TGTGCCAGCAGGGACAGGGCAGAAGAGCAGTACTTC
TRBV13,-,once,TRBJ1-2,CASSLIGVDGYTF,TGTGCCAGCAGCTTGATAGGGGTTGATGGCTACACCTTC
TRBV7-8,TRBD2,-,TRBJ2-1,CASSRVDPSGYYNEQFF,TGTGCCAGCAGCAGGGTTGACCCTAGCGGCTACTACAATGAGCAGTTCTTC
TRBV5-6,-,-,TRBJ1-4,CASSPGATNEKLFF,TGTGCCAGCAGCCCGGGGGCAACTAATGAAAAACTGTTTTTT
TRBV28,-,-,TRBJ2-7,CASSGTISYPHYEQYF,TGTGCCAGCAGCGGCACTATCTCGTACCCACACTACGAGCAGTACTTC
TRBV27,TRBD2,-,TRBJ2-3,CASRGRTSGGPDTQYF,TGTGCCAGCAGGGGCCGGACTAGCGGAGGCCCGGATACGCAGTATTTT
TRBV9,TRBD2,-,TRBJ2-5,CASSLGGIQETQYF,TGTGCCAGCAGCCTCGGGGGGATTCAAGAGACCCAGTACTTC
TRBV6-6,-,once,TRBJ1-2,CASSYTSNYGYTF,TGTGCCAGCAGTTACACCAGTAACTATGGCTACACCTTC
TRBV28,-,-,TRBJ1-1,CASSLNLGGYTEAFF,TGTGCCAGCAGTTTAAATTTAGGGGGTTACACTGAAGCTTTCTTT
TRBV27,TRBD1,-,TRBJ2-1,CASSPNPGTGLNEQFF,TGTGCCAGCAGCCCAAATCCCGGGACAGGGTTGAATGAGCAGTTCTTC
TRBV27,TRBD1,-,TRBJ2-2,CASTPLDRGNSGELFF,TGTGCCAGCACCCCTTTGGACAGGGGGAACTCCGGGGAGCTGTTTTTT
TRBV4-1,-,-,TRBJ1-2,CASSQLGRGSNYGYTF,TGCGCCAGCAGCCAACTAGGGCGAGGGAGTAACTATGGCTACACCTTC